These 13 T cell receptor beta chains originate from one sample sequenced in a study of identical twins. Each CDR3 protein gets one entry after TCRdb re-called the 5' RACE reads with MiXCR. The sample gives 1,800,000 or so distinct CDR3 sequences, around 29% of which show up once; about 0.3% is in the top ten. The sequencing sample was made of cord blood. The origin of the receptors is a newborn girl in good health.

V gene TRBV24-1 combines with J gene TRBJ2-7; maybe TRBD2 (5 bases). The DNA end lines up better with TRBJ2-5; the J call may be wrong. CDR3 length equals 14 residues. The germline V gene encodes CDR1 KGHDR and CDR2 SFDVKD. CDR3 amino acids: CATSVVGEEETQYF. Here the CDR3 DNA reads TGTGCCACCAGTGTTGTGGGAGAGGAAGAGACCCAGTACTTC.

As for this clonotype: A much larger clone differs by one base, so this may be a read error. The rearrangement joins TRBV5-1 to TRBJ2-5; TRBD2 might be the D (6 bases). Germline V gene lookup returns CDR1 SGHRS and CDR2 YFSETQ. Trimming shortened V by 4 bases and J by 11 bases, and 24 bases separated the two germline ends. This CDR3 has 15 residues. The CDR3 loop is CASSRVSGLNNEQYF. The CDR3 nucleotides are TGCGCCAGCAGCCGGGTGTCGGGACTGAACAATGAGCAGTACTTC.

The DNA of the CDR3 is TGTGCCATCAGGGTCAACAGGCCCCTTGGCAATCAGCCCCAGCATTTT. Translated, it gives CAIRVNRPLGNQPQHF. The chain couples TRBV10-3 to TRBJ1-5; a weak D match, TRBD1 (5 bases). Germline CDR1 is ENHRY and CDR2 is SYGVKD. The V end was cut by 6 bases, the J end by 2 bases, with 17 bases between. This CDR3 is built from 16 residues.

This chain joins TRBV11-2 and TRBJ2-7; D is uncertain. Germline CDR1 reads SGHAT; CDR2 reads FQNNGV. V was cut by 0 bases and J by 2 bases, with 11 bases left in between. This CDR3 has 15 amino acids. CDR3 residues: CASSLEPRSPYEQYF. The CDR3 DNA is TGTGCCAGCAGCTTAGAGCCTAGGTCCCCCTACGAGCAGTACTTC.

V is TRBV2 and J is TRBJ1-3, with a tentative D call TRBD1 (5 bases). CDR3 size: 15 residues. Germline V gives CDR1 SNHLY, CDR2 FYNNEI. V was cut by 3 bases and J by 1 base, with 10 bases left in between. CDR3 in amino acids: CASSDPQGSGNTIYF. The CDR3 coding sequence is TGTGCCAGCAGTGACCCTCAGGGATCTGGAAACACCATATATTTT.

The J gene is TRBJ1-1, the V gene TRBV4-1; D is undetermined. V was cut by 1 base and J by 4 bases, with 7 bases left in between. Germline CDR1 reads MGHRA; CDR2 reads YSYEKL. The CDR3 covers 13 residues. CDR3: CASSQVFLTEAFF. The CDR3 DNA sequence: TGCGCCAGCAGCCAAGTCTTTCTCACTGAAGCTTTCTTT.

The rearrangement joins TRBV20-1 to TRBJ1-2; D call uncertain. This CDR3 has 11 amino acids. In germline, CDR1 is DFQATT, CDR2 SNEGSKA (reference sequence). The germline V and J ends were trimmed by 2 bases and 5 bases, with 6 bases remaining between them. This CDR3 is CSARIRYGYTF. CDR3 nucleotide sequence: TGCAGTGCTAGAATCCGGTATGGCTACACCTTC.

A few counts support this clonotype. The chain combines TRBV2 with TRBJ1-2; 9 nucleotides align to TRBD1. Germline CDR1 SNHLY, CDR2 FYNNEI. There are 15 residues in the CDR3. J lost 8 bases, V lost 8 bases, and 15 bases had no gene match. The DNA of the CDR3 is TGTGCCAGCTCCGGGACAGGGCCCGAGACGGGGGGCTACACCTTC. Protein product: CASSGTGPETGGYTF.

As to this clonotype: The germline gene is not matched at one end of the junction; a read error may be the cause. V usage is TRBV19 and J usage is TRBJ1-5, with D possibly matching TRBD1 (5 bases). The CDR3 extends over 15 amino acids. The germline V gene has CDR1 LNHDA and CDR2 SQIVND (reference sequence). CDR3 DNA sequence: TGTGCCGGTAGTATAGCGGGGGGTAGCAATCAGCCCCAGCATTTT. This translates into CAGSIAGGSNQPQHF. The whole variable domain, filled in from reference TRBV19 and TRBJ1-5, reads DGGITQSPKYLFRKEGQNVTLSCEQNLNHDAMYWYRQDPGQGLRLIYYSQIVNDFQKGDIAEGYSVSREKKESFPLTVTSAQKNPTAFYLCAGSIAGGSNQPQHFGDGTRLSIL.

This clonotype was detected a few times. The chain couples TRBV5-4 to TRBJ2-5; the match to TRBD2 covers 9 bases. The CDR3 has 15 amino acids. The V and J ends lost 5 bases and 3 bases, in that order; junction bases with no gene match: 8. Germline-derived CDR1 and CDR2 are SGHNT and YYREEE (reference sequence). The CDR3 region has the DNA TGTGCCAGCAGGCCACGGACTAGCGCGAAAGAGACCCAGTACTTC. It yields the protein CASRPRTSAKETQYF.

This chain joins TRBV18 and TRBJ1-2; D remains ambiguous. This CDR3 comprises 16 residues. Germline CDR1 is KGHSH and CDR2 is LQKENI. Trimming removed 1 base at V and 3 bases at J, with 15 bases between. CDR3 loop: CASSPRSFGSDYGYTF. CDR3 coding DNA: TGTGCCAGCTCACCACGGTCCTTTGGCTCTGACTATGGCTACACCTTC.

This chain uses TRBV19 with TRBJ2-3, with D unclear. The germline CDR1 and CDR2 sequences are LNHDA and SQIVND (reference sequence). This CDR3 is built from 16 residues. V was cut by 7 bases and J by 0 bases, with 17 bases left in between. The CDR3 is CASTNVPRISTDTQYF. The DNA for the CDR3 is TGTGCCAGTACCAACGTTCCTCGAATAAGCACAGATACGCAGTATTTT.

V gene TRBV2 combines with J gene TRBJ2-2, with a tentative D call TRBD1 (6 bases). This CDR3 region has 16 residues. V was shortened by 9 bases and J by 1 base, with 18 bases between the two germline ends. The germline CDR1 and CDR2 sequences are SNHLY and FYNNEI. The CDR3 coding sequence is TGTGCCAGTTCTGAAGTGGGGGCTGTGAACACCGGGGAGCTGTTTTTT. It specifies CASSEVGAVNTGELFF.